This T cell receptor (beta chain) was captured by sequencing in a study of early T cells in non-severe SARS-CoV-2 infection (dated by TCRdb to the early 2020s). Some background on the complete study: Bulk RNA from unsorted whole blood was used for TCR sequencing, so alpha and beta chains could not be paired. Here is what the overall study found, with its caveats: VDJdb matching was skewed toward anti-spike CD8 responses, so virus-specific expansions were likely underestimated and private and CD4 specificities were missed.

Trimming takes 6 bases from V and 2 bases from J, and the germline ends sit 8 bases apart. The CDR3, cysteine through phenylalanine, is 12 amino acids long. The DNA shown is the 36-base CDR3, in frame from base 1. The CDR1 and CDR2 encoded by the germline V gene are WSHSY and SAAADI. This clonotype was detected only a few times. The specificity of this receptor is unknown. No much larger clone exists at a distance of one base, and base qualities are not known. Library preparation used 5' RACE. Sequencing relied on a NextSeq 500. The TCR library protocol attached unique molecular identifiers to individual cDNA molecules to correct for sequencing error and PCR bias. TCR alpha and beta chains were both sequenced, and the abundances of alpha and beta sequences in each sample were closely correlated with each other. As for how the authors treated the data: Decombinator V4 was used to perform V gene, J gene and CDR3 annotation of TCR sequences. TCRs were defined as expanded if a significant change between any two time points was detected under a Poisson model with p below 0.0001. Abundances of TCRs were expressed as counts per million after normalisation to the total number of TCRs sequenced in each sample. TRAV1-2 paired with TRAJ12, TRAJ20 or TRAJ33 defined MAIT TCRs, while TRAV10 paired with TRAJ18 defined iNKT TCRs. VDJdb, accessed 1 November 2021, was searched for CMV, EBV and SARS-CoV-2 annotated TCRs, with TCRs annotated for multiple antigens excluded. TCRdb cleaned the public reads at Q25 with fastp, built clones with MiXCR and kept in-frame beta chains. Duplicate CDR3 protein sequences are folded into a single record with the most common DNA and genes. The V and J calls and clone size come from TCRdb's table, not from the authors' own analysis. Across this sample there are tens of thousands of distinct CDR3 sequences, with roughly 12% seen only once. Jointly, the top ten make up 9.5% to 13% of the sample.

The study was a case-control design nested within a healthcare worker cohort in London, UK, with weekly nasopharyngeal swab PCR tests and blood sampling. Healthcare workers were recruited during the week of the UK lockdown, between 23 and 31 March 2020, and followed weekly for up to about 15 weeks. The sequencing sample was made of whole blood. The source is an adult who was a healthcare worker with PCR-confirmed SARS-CoV-2 infection or an uninfected control (not recorded which). The chain is made from TRBV10-2 and TRBJ2-7, with TRBD2 perhaps the D gene, on 5 matching bases. The nucleotide sequence is TGCGCCAGCAGGGGAGATGCCTACGAGCAGTACTTC. Its translation is CASRGDAYEQYF.